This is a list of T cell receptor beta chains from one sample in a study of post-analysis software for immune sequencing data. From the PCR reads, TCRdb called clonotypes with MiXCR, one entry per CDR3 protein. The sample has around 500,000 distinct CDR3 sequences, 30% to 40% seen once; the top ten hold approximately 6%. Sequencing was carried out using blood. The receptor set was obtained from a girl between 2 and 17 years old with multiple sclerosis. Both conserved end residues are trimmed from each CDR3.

CDR3aa: ASSPRQGYLSGNTIY
v_gene: TRBV5-5
j_gene: TRBJ1-3

CDR3aa: SVEIQGKAF
v_gene: TRBV29-1
j_gene: TRBJ1-1

CDR3aa: ASSQDAGYPGSPLH
v_gene: TRBV4-1
j_gene: TRBJ1-6

CDR3aa: ASSLDAGGDIQY
v_gene: TRBV5-1
j_gene: TRBJ2-4

CDR3aa: ASSLHGKSSYNEQF
v_gene: TRBV7-2
j_gene: TRBJ2-1

CDR3aa: ASSSRAGGNTQY
v_gene: TRBV5-1
j_gene: TRBJ2-3

CDR3aa: ASSQPTHDSHQETQY
v_gene: TRBV3-1
j_gene: TRBJ2-5

CDR3aa: SALGGHIQY
v_gene: TRBV20-1
j_gene: TRBJ2-4

CDR3aa: ATSRGGGNSPLH
v_gene: TRBV15
j_gene: TRBJ1-6

CDR3aa: ASSAVAGGYNEQF
v_gene: TRBV19
j_gene: TRBJ2-1

CDR3aa: ASCPFQTLTAEQF
v_gene: TRBV28
j_gene: TRBJ2-1

CDR3aa: ASSYKDTQY
v_gene: TRBV6-5
j_gene: TRBJ2-3

CDR3aa: ASSSLVGPQETQY
v_gene: TRBV5-1
j_gene: TRBJ2-5

CDR3aa: ASSPGRPSQETQY
v_gene: TRBV7-9
j_gene: TRBJ2-5

CDR3aa: ASSLGIRRGNYGYT
v_gene: TRBV7-2
j_gene: TRBJ1-2

CDR3aa: AISENQGATDTQY
v_gene: TRBV10-3
j_gene: TRBJ2-3

CDR3aa: ASSPEGLWGEKLF
v_gene: TRBV5-4
j_gene: TRBJ1-4

CDR3aa: ASSQVPGGPPNNEQF
v_gene: TRBV3-1
j_gene: TRBJ2-1

CDR3aa: ASSALAGGPWHGTQY
v_gene: TRBV7-4
j_gene: TRBJ2-3

CDR3aa: STRDRLNTEAF
v_gene: TRBV20-1
j_gene: TRBJ1-1

CDR3aa: ASRGTSGWDTQY
v_gene: TRBV6-6
j_gene: TRBJ2-3

CDR3aa: ASSQDILAGTADAQY
v_gene: TRBV4-1
j_gene: TRBJ2-3

CDR3aa: ASSLVGTSQETQY
v_gene: TRBV13
j_gene: TRBJ2-5

CDR3aa: ASSPGLAVPETQY
v_gene: TRBV4-1
j_gene: TRBJ2-5

CDR3aa: AISETAGVANEQF
v_gene: TRBV10-3
j_gene: TRBJ2-1

CDR3aa: ASSPGLASTDTQY
v_gene: TRBV13
j_gene: TRBJ2-3

CDR3aa: ASRSNNEQY
v_gene: TRBV6-5
j_gene: .

CDR3aa: ASSAASNEQF
v_gene: TRBV7-8
j_gene: TRBJ2-1

CDR3aa: ASSRTSGGTQY
v_gene: TRBV7-6
j_gene: TRBJ2-5

CDR3aa: SVTRTSGGYYNEQF
v_gene: TRBV29-1
j_gene: TRBJ2-1

CDR3aa: ASSVAMGSYNEQF
v_gene: TRBV9
j_gene: TRBJ2-1

CDR3aa: SVKDSSWTQY
v_gene: TRBV29-1
j_gene: TRBJ2-5

CDR3aa: AISTGTGFYEQY
v_gene: TRBV10-3
j_gene: TRBJ2-7

CDR3aa: ASSLTWSVLTSNYGYT
v_gene: TRBV11-2
j_gene: TRBJ1-2

CDR3aa: SARDSTRGAGEQY
v_gene: TRBV20-1
j_gene: TRBJ2-7

CDR3aa: ASSQTDPLISDTQY
v_gene: TRBV18
j_gene: TRBJ2-3

CDR3aa: ASSYSNYEQY
v_gene: TRBV6-2/TRBV6-3
j_gene: TRBJ2-7

CDR3aa: SVGLAGGPGANVLT
v_gene: TRBV29-1
j_gene: TRBJ2-6

CDR3aa: SARSGSYEQY
v_gene: TRBV20-1
j_gene: TRBJ2-7

CDR3aa: ATSGLAGGTAISYNEQY
v_gene: TRBV24-1
j_gene: .

CDR3aa: SAKQALGDEKLF
v_gene: TRBV20-1
j_gene: TRBJ1-4

CDR3aa: ASSLGNWAYGYT
v_gene: TRBV5-1
j_gene: TRBJ1-2

CDR3aa: ASSLAPLAGSQETQY
v_gene: TRBV7-8
j_gene: TRBJ2-5

CDR3aa: ANSVWPSFAETYEQY
v_gene: TRBV7-9
j_gene: TRBJ2-7

CDR3aa: ASSLVRGQGGYT
v_gene: TRBV27
j_gene: TRBJ1-2

CDR3aa: ASSTRQGSNQPQH
v_gene: TRBV7-8
j_gene: TRBJ1-5

CDR3aa: ASSFKPGQRRNEAF
v_gene: TRBV7-9
j_gene: TRBJ1-1

CDR3aa: ASSLGGSSEQY
v_gene: TRBV5-1
j_gene: .

CDR3aa: ATSRPGQGMDEQY
v_gene: TRBV15
j_gene: TRBJ2-7

CDR3aa: ASKAGELF
v_gene: TRBV5-1
j_gene: TRBJ2-2

CDR3aa: ASRQTPGAGLNTEAF
v_gene: TRBV4-1
j_gene: TRBJ1-1

CDR3aa: ASSFLQGRQEQY
v_gene: TRBV5-1
j_gene: TRBJ2-7

CDR3aa: ASSGGALEEKLF
v_gene: TRBV12-3/TRBV12-4
j_gene: TRBJ1-4